This TCR beta chain was obtained from a study of shared clonotypes between healthy human individuals. Study-wide background: Each donor's CD8 memory used one plate, CD8 naive two, each CD4 subset three. Study-level findings and limits: Sharing across four donors was highest in naive CD4 (roughly 5%) and lowest in memory CD8 (about 0.4%).

Positively selected for CCR7, the CD45RO-negative cells used as naive CD8 cells excluded terminally differentiated effector memory CD45RA+ cells. It was across several immunoSEQ plates that each subset's genomic DNA was evenly split. Assay: immunoSEQ multiplex PCR; the TCRdb copy retains only in-frame clones and omits some. The top ten hold about 0.11% of the sample, which has around 600,000 clones, approximately 95% seen once. Details on this clone: Its antigen is as yet unknown. The sample holds other DNA sequences that translate to the same CDR3.

After removal of 5 bases from V and 1 base from J, the junction contained 6 bases not matched to a gene. The CDR3 runs 15 residues. Germline CDR1 and CDR2: LNHDA and SQIVND (reference sequence). Sequencing was carried out using naive CD8+ T cells sorted from blood. The rearrangement joins TRBV19 to TRBJ1-2; 8 bases agree with TRBD1. The TCR was taken from a woman aged 25-40 years in good health. This CDR3 reads CASSPGQGYNYGYTF. CDR3 coding DNA: TGTGCCAGTAGTCCCGGACAGGGATATAACTATGGCTACACCTTC.